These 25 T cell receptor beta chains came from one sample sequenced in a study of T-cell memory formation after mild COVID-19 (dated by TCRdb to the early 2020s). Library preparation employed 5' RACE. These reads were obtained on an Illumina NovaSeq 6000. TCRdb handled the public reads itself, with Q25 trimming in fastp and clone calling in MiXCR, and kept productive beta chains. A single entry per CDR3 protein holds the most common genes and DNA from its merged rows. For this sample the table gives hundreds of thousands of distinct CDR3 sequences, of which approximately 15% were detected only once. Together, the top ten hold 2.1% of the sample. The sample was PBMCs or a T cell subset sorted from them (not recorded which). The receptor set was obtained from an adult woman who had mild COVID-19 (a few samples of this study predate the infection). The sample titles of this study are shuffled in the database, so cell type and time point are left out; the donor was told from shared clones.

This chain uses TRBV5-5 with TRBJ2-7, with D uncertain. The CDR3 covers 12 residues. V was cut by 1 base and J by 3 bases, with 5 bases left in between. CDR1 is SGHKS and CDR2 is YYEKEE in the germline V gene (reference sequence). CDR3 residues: CASSLSHYEQYF. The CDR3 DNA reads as TGTGCCAGCAGCTTGTCTCACTACGAGCAGTACTTC.

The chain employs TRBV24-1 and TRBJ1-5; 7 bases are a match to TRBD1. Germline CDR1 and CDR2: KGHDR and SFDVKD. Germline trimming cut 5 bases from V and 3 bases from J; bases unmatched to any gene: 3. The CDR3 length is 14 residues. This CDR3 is CATSVQGNNQPQHF. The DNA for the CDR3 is TGTGCCACCAGTGTACAGGGGAACAATCAGCCCCAGCATTTT.

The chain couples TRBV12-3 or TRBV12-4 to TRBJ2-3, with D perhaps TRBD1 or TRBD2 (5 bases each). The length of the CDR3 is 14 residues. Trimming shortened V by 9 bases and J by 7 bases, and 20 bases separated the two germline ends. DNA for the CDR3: TGTGCCAGGAGCTTGGGGACCGGGGTTAATACGCAGTATTTT. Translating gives CARSLGTGVNTQYF.

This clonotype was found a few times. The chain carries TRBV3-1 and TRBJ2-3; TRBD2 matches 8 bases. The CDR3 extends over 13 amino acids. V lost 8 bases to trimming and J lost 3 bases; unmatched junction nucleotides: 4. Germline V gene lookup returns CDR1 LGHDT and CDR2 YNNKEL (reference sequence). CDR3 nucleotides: TGTGCCAGCCGGGGGGGGGCTACAGATACGCAGTATTTT. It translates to CASRGGATDTQYF.

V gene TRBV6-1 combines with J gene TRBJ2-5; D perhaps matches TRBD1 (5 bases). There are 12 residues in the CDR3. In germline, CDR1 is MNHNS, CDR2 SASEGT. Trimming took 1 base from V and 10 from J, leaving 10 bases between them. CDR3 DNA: TGTGCCAGCAGTGAAGAGGGAAGGGGCCAGTACTTC. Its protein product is CASSEEGRGQYF.

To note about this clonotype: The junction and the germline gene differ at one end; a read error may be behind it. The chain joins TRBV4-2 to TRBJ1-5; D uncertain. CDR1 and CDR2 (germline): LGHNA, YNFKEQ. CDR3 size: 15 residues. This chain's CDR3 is CASSPHANSNQTQHF. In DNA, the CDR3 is TGTGCCAGCAGCCCTCACGCAAATAGCAATCAGACCCAGCATTTT.

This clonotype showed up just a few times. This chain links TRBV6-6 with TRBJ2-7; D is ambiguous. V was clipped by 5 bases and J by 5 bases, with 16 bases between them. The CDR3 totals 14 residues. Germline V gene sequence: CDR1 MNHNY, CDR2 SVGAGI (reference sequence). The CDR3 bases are TGTGCCAGCAGTGGGCTCCCGGGTCTCCACGAGCAGTACTTC. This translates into CASSGLPGLHEQYF.

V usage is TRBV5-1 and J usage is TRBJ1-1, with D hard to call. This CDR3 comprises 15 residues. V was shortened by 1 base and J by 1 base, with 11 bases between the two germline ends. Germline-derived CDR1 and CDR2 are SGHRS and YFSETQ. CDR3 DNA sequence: TGCGCCAGCAGCTTGTGGGGTGAGGGGAACACTGAAGCTTTCTTT. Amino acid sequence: CASSLWGEGNTEAFF.

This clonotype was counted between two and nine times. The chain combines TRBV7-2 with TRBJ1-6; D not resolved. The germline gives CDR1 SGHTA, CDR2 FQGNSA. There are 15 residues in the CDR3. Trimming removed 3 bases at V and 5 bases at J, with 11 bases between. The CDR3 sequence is CASSLQAHHNSPLHF. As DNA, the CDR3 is TGTGCCAGCAGCTTGCAGGCCCACCATAATTCACCCCTCCACTTT.

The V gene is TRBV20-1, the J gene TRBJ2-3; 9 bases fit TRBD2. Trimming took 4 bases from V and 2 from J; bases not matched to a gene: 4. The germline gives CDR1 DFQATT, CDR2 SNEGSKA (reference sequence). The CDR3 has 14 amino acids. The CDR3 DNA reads TGCAGTGCTAAGATAGCGGGAGTCACAGATACGCAGTATTTT. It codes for CSAKIAGVTDTQYF.

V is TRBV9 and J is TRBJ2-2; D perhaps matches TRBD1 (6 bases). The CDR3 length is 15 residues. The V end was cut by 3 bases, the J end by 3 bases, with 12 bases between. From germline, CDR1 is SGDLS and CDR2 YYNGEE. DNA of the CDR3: TGTGCCAGCAGCGCACAGGGTATCGACACCGGGGAGCTGTTTTTT. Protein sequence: CASSAQGIDTGELFF.

The CDR3 DNA follows: TGTGCCAGCTCACCACGGGACGGAGCCTCAAGGGATGGCTACACCTTC. Translation: CASSPRDGASRDGYTF. The gene calls are TRBV18 and TRBJ1-2; D is perhaps TRBD1 (5 bases). V lost 1 base and J lost 6, with 18 bases in between. Germline CDR1 is KGHSH and CDR2 is LQKENI. This CDR3 has 16 amino acids.

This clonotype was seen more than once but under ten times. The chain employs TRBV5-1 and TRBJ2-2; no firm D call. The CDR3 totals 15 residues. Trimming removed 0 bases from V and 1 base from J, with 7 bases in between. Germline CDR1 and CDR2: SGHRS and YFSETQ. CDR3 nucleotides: TGCGCCAGCAGCTTGGCCATAGAGAACACCGGGGAGCTGTTTTTT. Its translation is CASSLAIENTGELFF.

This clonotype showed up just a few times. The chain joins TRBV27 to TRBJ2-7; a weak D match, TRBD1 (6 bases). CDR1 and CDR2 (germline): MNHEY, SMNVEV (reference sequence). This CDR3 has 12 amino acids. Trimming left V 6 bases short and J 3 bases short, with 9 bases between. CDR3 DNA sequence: TGTGCCAGCAGAAAACAGGGCTACGAGCAGTACTTC. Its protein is CASRKQGYEQYF.

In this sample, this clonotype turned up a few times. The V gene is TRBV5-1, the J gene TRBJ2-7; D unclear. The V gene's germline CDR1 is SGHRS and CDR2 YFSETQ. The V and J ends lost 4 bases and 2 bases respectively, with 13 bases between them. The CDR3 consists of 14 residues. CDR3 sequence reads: CASSPPDQTYEQYF. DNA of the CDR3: TGCGCCAGCAGCCCCCCTGACCAGACCTACGAGCAGTACTTC.

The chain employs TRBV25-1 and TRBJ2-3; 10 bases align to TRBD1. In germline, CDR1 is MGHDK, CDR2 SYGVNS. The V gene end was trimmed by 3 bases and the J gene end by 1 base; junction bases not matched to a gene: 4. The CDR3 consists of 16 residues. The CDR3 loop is CASSDIGTGGTDTQYF. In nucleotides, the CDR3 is TGTGCCAGCAGTGACATCGGGACAGGGGGCACAGATACGCAGTATTTT. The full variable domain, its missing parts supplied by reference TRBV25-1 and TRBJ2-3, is EADIYQTPRYLVIGTGKKITLECSQTMGHDKMYWYQQDPGMELHLIHYSYGVNSTEKGDLSSESTVSRIRTEHFPLTLESARPSHTSQYLCASSDIGTGGTDTQYFGPGTRLTVL.

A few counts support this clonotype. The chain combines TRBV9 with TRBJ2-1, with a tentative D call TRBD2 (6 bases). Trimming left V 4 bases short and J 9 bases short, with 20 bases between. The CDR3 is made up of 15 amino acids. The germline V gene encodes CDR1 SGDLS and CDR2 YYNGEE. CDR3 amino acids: CASSPGTRPSGEQFF. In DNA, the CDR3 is TGTGCCAGCAGCCCCGGGACTCGTCCTTCGGGTGAGCAGTTCTTC.

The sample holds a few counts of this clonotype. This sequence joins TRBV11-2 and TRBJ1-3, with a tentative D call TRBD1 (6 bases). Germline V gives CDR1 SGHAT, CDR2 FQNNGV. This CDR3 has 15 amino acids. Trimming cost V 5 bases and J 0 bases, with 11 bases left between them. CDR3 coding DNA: TGTGCCAGCAGCCCTTCGGGACACTCTGGAAACACCATATATTTT. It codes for CASSPSGHSGNTIYF.

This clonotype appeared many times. CDR3 DNA sequence: TGTGCCAGCAGCCCCCAAAACACCGGGGAGCTGTTTTTT. Residues: CASSPQNTGELFF. The rearrangement uses TRBV18 and TRBJ2-2, with D uncertain. The CDR3 loop spans 13 amino acids. Trimming removed 8 bases from V and 2 bases from J, with 9 bases in between. CDR1 KGHSH and CDR2 LQKENI come from the germline V gene.

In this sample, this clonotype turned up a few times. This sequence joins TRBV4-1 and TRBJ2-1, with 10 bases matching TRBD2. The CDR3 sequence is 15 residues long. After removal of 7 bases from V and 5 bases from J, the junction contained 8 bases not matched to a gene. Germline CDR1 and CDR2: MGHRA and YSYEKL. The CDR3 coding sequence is TGCGCCAGCACAAGAATCCTAGCGGGGGACAATGAGCAGTTCTTC. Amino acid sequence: CASTRILAGDNEQFF.

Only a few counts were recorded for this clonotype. DNA of the CDR3: TGTGCCAGCAGCACCGATGAGCAGTTCTTC. This translates into CASSTDEQFF. The chain recombines TRBV7-9 with TRBJ2-1; no clear D gene. The CDR3 consists of 10 residues. CDR1 is SEHNR, CDR2 FQNEAQ, per germline (reference sequence). The V gene lost 5 bases and the J gene lost 8 bases, with 4 bases spanning the gap.

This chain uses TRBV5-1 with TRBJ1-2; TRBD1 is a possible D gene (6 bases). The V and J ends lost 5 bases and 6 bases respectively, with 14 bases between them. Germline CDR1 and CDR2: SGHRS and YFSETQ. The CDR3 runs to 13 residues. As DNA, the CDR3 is TGCGCCAGCAGGTTGCCAGGGGCGAATGGCTACACCTTC. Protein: CASRLPGANGYTF.

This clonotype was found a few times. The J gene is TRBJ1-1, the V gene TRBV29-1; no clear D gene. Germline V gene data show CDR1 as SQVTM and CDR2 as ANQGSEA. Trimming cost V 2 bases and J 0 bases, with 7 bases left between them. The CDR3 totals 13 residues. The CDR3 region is CSVEKLMNTEAFF. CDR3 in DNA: TGCAGCGTTGAAAAACTCATGAACACTGAAGCTTTCTTT. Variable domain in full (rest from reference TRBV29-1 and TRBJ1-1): SAVISQKPSRDICQRGTSLTIQCQVDSQVTMMFWYRQQPGQSLTLIATANQGSEATYESGFVIDKFPISRPNLTFSTLTVSNMSPEDSSIYLCSVEKLMNTEAFFGQGTRLTVV.

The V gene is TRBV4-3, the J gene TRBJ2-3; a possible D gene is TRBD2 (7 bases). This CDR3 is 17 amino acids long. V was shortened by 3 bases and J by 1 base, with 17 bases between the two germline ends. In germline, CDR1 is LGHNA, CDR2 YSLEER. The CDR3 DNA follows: TGCGCCAGCAGCCACGGGGGGCGACAGTTTCGCACAGATACGCAGTATTTT. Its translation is CASSHGGRQFRTDTQYF.

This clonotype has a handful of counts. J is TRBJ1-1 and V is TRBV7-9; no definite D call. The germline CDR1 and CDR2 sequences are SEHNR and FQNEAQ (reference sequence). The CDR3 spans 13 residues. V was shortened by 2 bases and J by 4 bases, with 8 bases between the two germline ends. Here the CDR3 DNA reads TGTGCCAGCAGCTTACGGGAAGGCACTGAAGCTTTCTTT. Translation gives CASSLREGTEAFF.